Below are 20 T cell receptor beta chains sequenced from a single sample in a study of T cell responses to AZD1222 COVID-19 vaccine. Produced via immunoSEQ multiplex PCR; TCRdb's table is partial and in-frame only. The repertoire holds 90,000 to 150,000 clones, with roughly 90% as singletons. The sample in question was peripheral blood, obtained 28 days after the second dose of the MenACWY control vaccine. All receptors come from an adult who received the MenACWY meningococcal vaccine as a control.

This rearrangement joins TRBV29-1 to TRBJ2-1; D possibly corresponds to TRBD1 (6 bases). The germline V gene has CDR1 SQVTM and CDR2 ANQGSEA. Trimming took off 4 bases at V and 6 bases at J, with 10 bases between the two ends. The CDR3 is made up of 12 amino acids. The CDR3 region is CSVVPTGNEQFF. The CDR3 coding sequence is TGCAGCGTTGTCCCGACAGGCAATGAGCAGTTCTTC.

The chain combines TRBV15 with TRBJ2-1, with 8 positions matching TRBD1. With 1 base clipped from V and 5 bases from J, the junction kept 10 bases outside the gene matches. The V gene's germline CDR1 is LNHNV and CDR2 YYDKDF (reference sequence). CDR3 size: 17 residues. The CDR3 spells CATSRAGQGILHNEQFF. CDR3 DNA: TGTGCCACCAGCAGAGCCGGACAGGGAATACTACACAATGAGCAGTTCTTC.

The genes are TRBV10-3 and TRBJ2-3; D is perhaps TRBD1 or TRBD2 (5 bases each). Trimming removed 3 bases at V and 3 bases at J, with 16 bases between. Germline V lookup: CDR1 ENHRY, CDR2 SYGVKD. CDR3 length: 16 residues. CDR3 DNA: TGTGCCATCAGTGACACCGGGACGGGATTTACAGATACGCAGTATTTT. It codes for CAISDTGTGFTDTQYF.

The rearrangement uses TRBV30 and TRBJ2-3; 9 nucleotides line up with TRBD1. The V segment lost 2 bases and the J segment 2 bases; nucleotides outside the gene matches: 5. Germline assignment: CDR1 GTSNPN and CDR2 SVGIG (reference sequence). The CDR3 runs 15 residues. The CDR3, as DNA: TGTGCCTGGAGTCTTGGACAGGGGTTCACAGATACGCAGTATTTT. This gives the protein CAWSLGQGFTDTQYF.

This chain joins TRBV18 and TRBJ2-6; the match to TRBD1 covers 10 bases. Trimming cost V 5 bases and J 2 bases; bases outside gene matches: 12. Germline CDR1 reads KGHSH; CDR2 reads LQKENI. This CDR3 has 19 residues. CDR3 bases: TGTGCCAGCTCAAGGTTTCCGACAGGGGGCTTAGCTGGGGCCAACGTCCTGACTTTC. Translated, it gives CASSRFPTGGLAGANVLTF.

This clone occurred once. CDR3 coding DNA: TGTGCCAGCAGCTTCTCGTTTGCTAGCGGGAGGGAGGCCTACAATGAGCAGTTCTTC. This gives the protein CASSFSFASGREAYNEQFF. V gene TRBV5-6 combines with J gene TRBJ2-1; 12 nucleotides line up with TRBD2. V lost 2 bases, J lost 2 bases, and 11 bases stayed unmatched. The CDR3 spans 19 residues. Germline V gene lookup returns CDR1 SGHDT and CDR2 YYEEEE. Full variable domain (outside the CDR3, taken from reference TRBV5-6 and TRBJ2-1): DAGVTQSPTHLIKTRGQQVTLRCSPKSGHDTVSWYQQALGQGPQFIFQYYEEEERQRGNFPDRFSGHQFPNYSSELNVNALLLGDSALYLCASSFSFASGREAYNEQFFGPGTRLTVL.

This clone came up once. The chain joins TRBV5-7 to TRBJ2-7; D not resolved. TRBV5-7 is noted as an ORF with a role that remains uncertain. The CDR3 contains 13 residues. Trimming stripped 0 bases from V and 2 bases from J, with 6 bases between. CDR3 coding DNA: TGTGCCAGCAGCTTGGGATCACCCTACGAGCAGTACGTC. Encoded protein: CASSLGSPYEQYV.

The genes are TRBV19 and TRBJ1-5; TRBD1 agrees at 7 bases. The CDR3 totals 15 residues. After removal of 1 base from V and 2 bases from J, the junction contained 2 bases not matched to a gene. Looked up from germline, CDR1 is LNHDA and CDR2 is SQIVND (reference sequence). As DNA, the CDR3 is TGTGCCAGTAGTATAGGACAGGGAGGCAATCAGCCCCAGCATTTT. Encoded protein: CASSIGQGGNQPQHF.

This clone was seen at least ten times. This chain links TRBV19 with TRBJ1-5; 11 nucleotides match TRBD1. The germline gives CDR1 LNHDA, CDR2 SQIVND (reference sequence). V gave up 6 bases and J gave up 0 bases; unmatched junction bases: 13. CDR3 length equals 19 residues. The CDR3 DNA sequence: TGTGCCAGTAGCCGCCGTCCGGGACAGGGGGACAATAGCAATCAGCCCCAGCATTTT. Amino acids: CASSRRPGQGDNSNQPQHF.

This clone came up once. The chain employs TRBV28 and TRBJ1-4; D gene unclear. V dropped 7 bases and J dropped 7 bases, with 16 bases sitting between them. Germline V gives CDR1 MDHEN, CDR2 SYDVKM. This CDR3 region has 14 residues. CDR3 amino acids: CASIPGSKGEKLFF. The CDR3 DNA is TGTGCCAGCATCCCGGGCTCGAAGGGTGAAAAACTGTTTTTT.

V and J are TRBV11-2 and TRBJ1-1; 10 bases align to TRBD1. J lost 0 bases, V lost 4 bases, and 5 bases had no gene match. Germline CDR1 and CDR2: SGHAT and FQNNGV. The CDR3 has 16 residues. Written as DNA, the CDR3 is TGTGCCAGCAGCTCGCGGACAGGGGGTTTGAACACTGAAGCTTTCTTT. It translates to CASSSRTGGLNTEAFF.

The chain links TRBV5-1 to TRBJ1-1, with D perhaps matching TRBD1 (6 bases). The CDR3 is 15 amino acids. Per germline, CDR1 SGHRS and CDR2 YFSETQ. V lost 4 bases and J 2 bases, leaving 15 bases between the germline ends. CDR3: CASSTWTEQNTEAFF. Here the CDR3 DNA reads TGCGCCAGCAGCACCTGGACAGAACAAAACACTGAAGCTTTCTTT.

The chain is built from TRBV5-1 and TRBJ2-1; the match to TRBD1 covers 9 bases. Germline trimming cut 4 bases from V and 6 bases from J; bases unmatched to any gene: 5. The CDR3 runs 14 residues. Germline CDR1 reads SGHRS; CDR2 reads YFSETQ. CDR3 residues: CASSGTGFSNEQFF. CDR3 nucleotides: TGCGCCAGCAGCGGGACAGGGTTTTCCAATGAGCAGTTCTTC.

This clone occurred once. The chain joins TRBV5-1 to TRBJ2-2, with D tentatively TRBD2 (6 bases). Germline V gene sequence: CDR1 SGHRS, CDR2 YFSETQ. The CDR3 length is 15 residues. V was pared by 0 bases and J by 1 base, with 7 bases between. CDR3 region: CASSLVGGNTGELFF. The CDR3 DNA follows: TGCGCCAGCAGCTTGGTCGGGGGGAACACCGGGGAGCTGTTTTTT.

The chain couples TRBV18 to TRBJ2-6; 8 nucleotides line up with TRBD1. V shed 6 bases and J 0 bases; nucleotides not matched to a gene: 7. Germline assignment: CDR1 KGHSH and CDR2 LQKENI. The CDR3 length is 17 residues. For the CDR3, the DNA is TGTGCCAGCTCGGACAGGGTACGCCACTCTGGGGCCAACGTCCTGACTTTC. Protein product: CASSDRVRHSGANVLTF.

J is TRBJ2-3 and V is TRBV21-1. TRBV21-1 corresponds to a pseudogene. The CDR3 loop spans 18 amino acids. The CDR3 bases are TGTGCCAGCAGCAAGTACAGGAGGTCTCGGTTAAGCACAGATACGCAGTATTTT. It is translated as CASSKYRRSRLSTDTQYF.

The CDR3 region is CASSPGRLRGNQPQHF. The CDR3 bases are TGTGCCAGCAGCCCAGGACGCCTCCGGGGGAATCAGCCCCAGCATTTT. This chain links TRBV5-5 with TRBJ1-5, with a possible D match to TRBD1 (5 bases). Germline assignment: CDR1 SGHKS and CDR2 YYEKEE (reference sequence). This CDR3 comprises 16 residues. The V and J ends lost 4 bases and 4 bases respectively, with 18 bases between them.

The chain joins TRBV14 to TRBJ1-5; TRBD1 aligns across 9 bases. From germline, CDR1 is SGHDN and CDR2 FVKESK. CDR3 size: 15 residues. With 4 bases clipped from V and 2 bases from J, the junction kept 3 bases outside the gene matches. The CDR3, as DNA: TGTGCCAGCAGCCGGGACAGGGAAGGCAATCAGCCCCAGCATTTT. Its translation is CASSRDREGNQPQHF.

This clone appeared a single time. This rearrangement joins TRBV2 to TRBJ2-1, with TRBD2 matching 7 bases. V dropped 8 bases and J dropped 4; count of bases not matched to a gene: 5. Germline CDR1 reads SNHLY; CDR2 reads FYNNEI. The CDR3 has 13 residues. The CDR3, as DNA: TGTGCCAGCTCGTCTAGCGGATACAATGAGCAGTTCTTC. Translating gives CASSSSGYNEQFF.

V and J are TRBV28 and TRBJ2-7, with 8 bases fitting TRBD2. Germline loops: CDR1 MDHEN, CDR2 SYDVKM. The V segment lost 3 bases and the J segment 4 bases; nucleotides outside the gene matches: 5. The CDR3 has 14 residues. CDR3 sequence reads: CASSFGGLGYEQYV. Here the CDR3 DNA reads TGTGCCAGCAGTTTCGGGGGACTAGGGTACGAGCAGTACGTC.